This TCR beta chain was recovered during a study of blood T cell repertoires in COVID-19. Sequenced by immunoSEQ multiplex PCR; TCRdb stores in-frame clones only, minus some. The data show about 300,000 clones, 90% to 95% seen once. Trimming cost V 5 bases and J 5 bases; bases outside gene matches: 2. This CDR3 is built from 13 residues. CDR1 and CDR2 (germline): SEHNR, FQNEAQ (reference sequence). The chain links TRBV7-9 to TRBJ2-1; 8 bases line up with TRBD2. The source material was peripheral blood. The sequence was collected from a woman in her 30s with COVID-19, enrolled during active disease. The CDR3 DNA reads TGTGCCAGCAGCACCGGGGGGGACAATGAGCAGTTCTTC. Translation gives CASSTGGDNEQFF.